Below are 31 T cell receptor beta chains sequenced from a single sample in a study of cytomegalovirus exposure and HLA in healthy donors. Some clones are missing from TCRdb's copy, which holds only in-frame ones; the method was immunoSEQ multiplex PCR. The table shows about 160,000 clones, with 85% to 90% occurring only once. Specimen: PBMCs. All receptors come from a man between 18 and 35 years old in good health and CMV-seropositive.

The chain has TRBV7-2 and TRBJ2-1; D is ambiguous. Trimming pared 5 bases from V and 3 bases from J, leaving 14 bases between. Germline V gene lookup returns CDR1 SGHTA and CDR2 FQGNSA. This CDR3 spans 15 amino acids. The CDR3 DNA sequence: TGTGCCAGCAGCCTAAAGCGTGGGTACTACAATGAGCAGTTCTTC. Its translation: CASSLKRGYYNEQFF.

To note about this clone: Mismatch with germline at one junction end may stem from a read error. The CDR3, as DNA: TGTGCCAGCAGTCTATCCCCAGGGGGCGGCACGTGGAATACGCAGTATTTT. This encodes CASSLSPGGGTWNTQYF. The gene calls are TRBV27 and TRBJ2-3; TRBD1 matches at 8 bases. The CDR3 totals 17 residues. Germline values: CDR1 MNHEY, CDR2 SMNVEV (reference sequence).

The rearrangement links TRBV6-1 to TRBJ1-3; D may be TRBD1 (6 bases). CDR1 is MNHNS and CDR2 is SASEGT in the germline V gene. Trimming took off 4 bases at V and 0 bases at J, with 13 bases between the two ends. This CDR3 has 16 amino acids. The CDR3 reads CASSARDRSSGNTIYF. The CDR3 bases are TGTGCCAGCAGTGCCCGAGACAGGAGCTCTGGAAACACCATATATTTT.

The genes are TRBV4-1 and TRBJ2-3, with 11 bases identical to TRBD2. The V gene end was trimmed by 4 bases and the J gene end by 2 bases; junction bases not matched to a gene: 11. Germline values: CDR1 MGHRA, CDR2 YSYEKL. CDR3 length: 18 amino acids. CDR3 coding DNA: TGCGCCAGCAGCCCCGGGACTAGCGGTTCCGGGTACACAGATACGCAGTATTTT. Translation: CASSPGTSGSGYTDTQYF.

J is TRBJ2-3 and V is TRBV9, with TRBD1 matching 7 bases. Germline CDR1 SGDLS, CDR2 YYNGEE. CDR3 size: 16 residues. V was pared by 2 bases and J by 0 bases, with 6 bases of the junction left unmatched. CDR3 nucleotides: TGTGCCAGCAGCGTGGATAGGGGGCATAGCACAGATACGCAGTATTTT. Translation gives CASSVDRGHSTDTQYF.

The chain carries TRBV29-1 and TRBJ2-1, with 11 bases aligning to TRBD2. This CDR3 has 15 residues. The germline gives CDR1 SQVTM, CDR2 ANQGSEA. V trimming: 5 bases; J trimming: 4 bases; junction bases outside the gene matches: 7. DNA for the CDR3: TGCAGCGTTCGGAGACTAGCGGGGACTTACAATGAGCAGTTCTTC. It translates to CSVRRLAGTYNEQFF.

V gene TRBV29-1 combines with J gene TRBJ2-5; 12 nucleotides align to TRBD2. The CDR3 has 13 residues. CDR1 is SQVTM and CDR2 is ANQGSEA in the germline V gene. With 8 bases clipped from V and 7 bases from J, the junction kept 8 bases outside the gene matches. DNA for the CDR3: TGCAGCTCACGACTAGCGGGAGATGGGACCCAGTACTTC. Its translation: CSSRLAGDGTQYF. Filled out from reference TRBV29-1 and TRBJ2-5, the complete variable domain reads SAVISQKPSRDICQRGTSLTIQCQVDSQVTMMFWYRQQPGQSLTLIATANQGSEATYESGFVIDKFPISRPNLTFSTLTVSNMSPEDSSIYLCSSRLAGDGTQYFGPGTRLLVL.

The chain is built from TRBV5-1 and TRBJ2-7; 12 nucleotides match TRBD2. This CDR3 has 15 amino acids. J lost 12 bases, V lost 7 bases, and 17 bases had no gene match. Per the germline V gene, CDR1 is SGHRS and CDR2 is YFSETQ. This CDR3 is CASAPGGLAGGQAYF. CDR3 nucleotide sequence: TGCGCCAGCGCCCCCGGAGGGCTAGCGGGAGGGCAGGCGTACTTC.

The chain joins TRBV5-1 to TRBJ2-1; maybe TRBD2 (6 bases). Per germline, CDR1 SGHRS and CDR2 YFSETQ. V lost 3 bases, J lost 6 bases, and 13 bases lay in between. The CDR3 has 14 residues. In DNA, the CDR3 is TGCGCCAGCAGCTCGGGAACGGGAGTCAATGAGCAGTTCTTC. It specifies CASSSGTGVNEQFF.

Turning to this clone: This sample also contains other DNA sequences that code for the same CDR3. The chain couples TRBV5-4 to TRBJ2-3; D is perhaps TRBD1 (6 bases). The CDR3 is 14 residues long. V lost 0 bases to trimming and J lost 2 bases, with 7 bases between them. Germline V gene sequence: CDR1 SGHNT, CDR2 YYREEE (reference sequence). CDR3 sequence (DNA): TGTGCCAGCAGCTTGGACAGGGTCACAGATACGCAGTATTTT. Translated, it gives CASSLDRVTDTQYF.

The gene calls are TRBV27 and TRBJ1-5; 8 positions match TRBD1. The germline gives CDR1 MNHEY, CDR2 SMNVEV (reference sequence). The length of the CDR3 is 15 residues. Germline trimming cut 5 bases from V and 4 bases from J; bases unmatched to any gene: 7. CDR3 DNA sequence: TGTGCCAGCAGTGATGACAGGGGAAAAAATCAGCCCCAGCATTTT. Translation: CASSDDRGKNQPQHF.

The J gene is TRBJ2-1, the V gene TRBV19; tentatively, D is TRBD1 (5 bases). V shed 7 bases and J shed 4 bases, with 17 bases lying between them. From germline, CDR1 is LNHDA and CDR2 SQIVND (reference sequence). This CDR3 region has 15 residues. CDR3 residues: CASKEGLGVYNEQFF. In nucleotides, the CDR3 is TGTGCCAGTAAGGAAGGGTTAGGGGTTTACAATGAGCAGTTCTTC.

This clone occurred once. This sequence joins TRBV11-3 and TRBJ2-3; the D gene is possibly TRBD2 (6 bases). V lost 0 bases and J 2 bases, leaving 9 bases between the germline ends. The CDR3 has 15 amino acids. Germline V gives CDR1 SGHNT, CDR2 YENEEA. This CDR3 is CASSLERDFTDTQYF. The CDR3 coding sequence is TGTGCCAGCAGCTTAGAACGGGACTTCACAGATACGCAGTATTTT.

The chain uses TRBV6-1 and TRBJ2-1; 7 bases align to TRBD2. V dropped 9 bases and J dropped 15; count of bases not matched to a gene: 8. The CDR3 is 10 amino acids. Germline CDR1 and CDR2: MNHNS and SASEGT. The DNA of the CDR3 is TGTGCCAGGGATGGGAGGGGCCCGTTCTTC. Amino acid sequence: CARDGRGPFF.

The rearrangement links TRBV19 to TRBJ1-1; TRBD1 matches at 8 bases. Germline-derived CDR1 and CDR2 are LNHDA and SQIVND (reference sequence). The V gene end was trimmed by 5 bases and the J gene end by 5 bases; junction bases not matched to a gene: 4. The CDR3 spans 13 residues. CDR3 loop: CASSVQGATEAFF. CDR3 DNA sequence: TGTGCCAGTAGTGTTCAGGGGGCGACTGAAGCTTTCTTT. The full variable domain, rest sourced from reference TRBV19 and TRBJ1-1, is DGGITQSPKYLFRKEGQNVTLSCEQNLNHDAMYWYRQDPGQGLRLIYYSQIVNDFQKGDIAEGYSVSREKKESFPLTVTSAQKNPTAFYLCASSVQGATEAFFGQGTRLTVV.

This clone was seen only once. V usage is TRBV6-1 and J usage is TRBJ2-3; 9 bases are a match to TRBD2. Trimming cost V 6 bases and J 0 bases; bases outside gene matches: 4. The CDR3 sequence is 15 residues long. CDR1 is MNHNS, CDR2 SASEGT, per germline. CDR3: CASSGTSSSTDTQYF. CDR3 DNA: TGTGCCAGCAGCGGGACTAGCAGTAGCACAGATACGCAGTATTTT.

The sample holds one count of this clone. This chain connects TRBV7-9 to TRBJ2-2; TRBD2 aligns across 12 bases. Germline CDR1 is SEHNR and CDR2 is FQNEAQ (reference sequence). Trimming removed 6 bases from V and 3 bases from J; junction bases left unmatched: 14. This CDR3 region has 19 residues. CDR3 sequence: CASSWSRRLAGEDTGELFF. In DNA, the CDR3 is TGTGCCAGCAGTTGGAGCCGGCGACTAGCGGGAGAGGACACCGGGGAGCTGTTTTTT.

The chain joins TRBV6-5 to TRBJ1-2; 7 bases match TRBD1. The J segment lost 3 bases and the V segment lost 0 bases, leaving 4 bases of the junction unmatched. Germline loops: CDR1 MNHEY, CDR2 SVGAGI. This CDR3 comprises 15 residues. CDR3 protein: CASSYSRQGYYGYTF. The CDR3 DNA follows: TGTGCCAGCAGTTACTCCCGACAGGGTTACTATGGCTACACCTTC.

The chain recombines TRBV30 with TRBJ2-1; 7 positions match TRBD2. Unmatched junction bases numbered 10, after V lost 3 bases and J lost 8 bases. This CDR3 is 14 amino acids long. Germline V gene lookup returns CDR1 GTSNPN and CDR2 SVGIG (reference sequence). In DNA, the CDR3 is TGTGCCTGGAGGTGGGGACTATCGTTTGATGAGCAGTTCTTC. Translated: CAWRWGLSFDEQFF.

The CDR3 protein is CASSYHSSQTEAFF. The CDR3 region has the DNA TGTGCCAGCAGTTATCACAGCTCCCAGACTGAAGCTTTCTTT. The chain joins TRBV6-5 to TRBJ1-1, with D unclear. Germline lookup yields CDR1 MNHEY and CDR2 SVGAGI. Trimming stripped 3 bases from V and 5 bases from J, with 13 bases between. There are 14 residues in the CDR3.

This clone occurred once. The chain joins TRBV27 to TRBJ2-7, with TRBD2 as a possible D gene (6 bases). CDR3 length: 14 residues. Trimming cost V 6 bases and J 2 bases, with 14 bases left between them. The germline gives CDR1 MNHEY, CDR2 SMNVEV (reference sequence). CDR3 nucleotides: TGTGCCAGCAGCCCTATGGGGGGTACCTACGAGCAGTACTTC. Its translation is CASSPMGGTYEQYF.

The V call is TRBV18, the J call TRBJ2-2; no firm D call. V was pared by 2 bases and J by 5 bases, with 12 bases between. This CDR3 is built from 15 residues. Germline V lookup: CDR1 KGHSH, CDR2 LQKENI. The CDR3 sequence is CASSPRLTTTGELFF. CDR3 nucleotides: TGTGCCAGCTCACCAAGGCTGACAACTACCGGGGAGCTGTTTTTT.

The chain is built from TRBV9 and TRBJ2-3, with 9 nucleotides matching TRBD2. The germline CDR1 and CDR2 sequences are SGDLS and YYNGEE. The length of the CDR3 is 16 residues. V lost 0 bases, J lost 0 bases, and 2 bases stayed unmatched. CDR3 bases: TGTGCCAGCAGCGTAGTGACTAGCGGAAGCACAGATACGCAGTATTTT. Translating it yields CASSVVTSGSTDTQYF.

This chain joins TRBV7-9 and TRBJ2-1; D remains ambiguous. The germline V and J ends were trimmed by 6 bases and 0 bases, with 9 bases remaining between them. The CDR3 totals 14 residues. Germline V CDR1 and CDR2: SEHNR, FQNEAQ (reference sequence). CDR3 sequence: CASSSEYSYNEQFF. In DNA, the CDR3 is TGTGCCAGCAGTTCAGAATACTCCTACAATGAGCAGTTCTTC. Together with reference TRBV7-9 and TRBJ2-1, the CDR3 gives the full variable domain: DTGVSQNPRHKITKRGQNVTFRCDPISEHNRLYWYRQTLGQGPEFLTYFQNEAQLEKSRLLSDRFSAERPKGSFSTLEIQRTEQGDSAMYLCASSSEYSYNEQFFGPGTRLTVL.

This clone has only one observation. The chain combines TRBV6-6 with TRBJ1-2, with D perhaps TRBD1 (5 bases). The V end was cut by 0 bases, the J end by 8 bases, with 16 bases between. The germline V gene has CDR1 MNHNY and CDR2 SVGAGI (reference sequence). CDR3 length: 15 amino acids. CDR3: CASSYSKDLGGGYTF. The CDR3, as DNA: TGTGCCAGCAGTTACTCGAAGGACCTCGGGGGAGGCTACACCTTC.

This clone was seen only a few times. This chain uses TRBV6-1 with TRBJ2-7; TRBD2 matches at 8 bases. Trimming took 7 bases from V and 3 from J; bases not matched to a gene: 5. The germline CDR1 and CDR2 sequences are MNHNS and SASEGT. The CDR3 spans 13 residues. The CDR3 loop reads CASTGGFDYEQYF. CDR3 DNA: TGTGCCAGCACGGGGGGGTTCGACTACGAGCAGTACTTC.

A remark on this clone: The junction does not match germline at one end; this may be a read error. The chain combines TRBV4-1 with TRBJ2-1; 10 nucleotides line up with TRBD2. In germline, CDR1 is MGHRA, CDR2 YSYEKL. The CDR3 extends over 18 amino acids. This CDR3 is CASTQINLLAGSRNEQFF. The CDR3 nucleotides read TGCGCCAGCACCCAAATAAATTTACTAGCGGGGTCGAGGAATGAGCAGTTCTTC.

V usage is TRBV6-1 and J usage is TRBJ2-5; 10 nucleotides agree with TRBD2. V lost 7 bases to trimming and J lost 6 bases; unmatched junction nucleotides: 8. CDR3 size: 14 residues. The germline CDR1 and CDR2 sequences are MNHNS and SASEGT. In DNA form, the CDR3 reads TGTGCCAGCAATGAGATTAGCGGGGGGCAGACCCAGTACTTC. This encodes CASNEISGGQTQYF.

DNA of the CDR3: TGTGCCAGCAGTCCATACCCTGAAGGTCAGGGCGCCTACGAGCAGTACTTC. This encodes CASSPYPEGQGAYEQYF. The chain has TRBV28 and TRBJ2-7, with a tentative D call TRBD1 (5 bases). This CDR3 region has 17 residues. Germline V lookup: CDR1 MDHEN, CDR2 SYDVKM. V was clipped by 5 bases and J by 2 bases, with 22 bases between them.

The genes are TRBV5-1 and TRBJ2-2; 7 bases agree with TRBD1. With 3 bases clipped from V and 7 bases from J, the junction kept 9 bases outside the gene matches. Germline CDR1 and CDR2: SGHRS and YFSETQ. This CDR3 is built from 15 residues. The CDR3 DNA reads as TGCGCCAGCAGCTCGCGACAGGGAAAAGACGGGGAGCTGTTTTTT. Translated, it gives CASSSRQGKDGELFF.

The rearrangement links TRBV11-3 to TRBJ2-1; maybe TRBD1 (6 bases). The germline gives CDR1 SGHNT, CDR2 YENEEA. CDR3 length: 14 amino acids. Trimming cost V 2 bases and J 5 bases, with 10 bases left between them. CDR3 in amino acids: CASSLRHRDNEQFF. For the CDR3, the DNA is TGTGCCAGCAGCTTAAGACACAGGGACAATGAGCAGTTCTTC.